This note documents a single T cell receptor (beta chain) sequence. Its matching antigen is unknown. These data come from a study of siplizumab effects on memory and regulatory T cells. Study conclusions and caveats: Under siplizumab, alloreactive sequences traced to unstimulated CD4+ memory cells were significantly reduced. Alloreactive clones mapping to unstimulated subsets formed only a minor fraction. Reactions containing siplizumab showed mappable alloreactive CD4+ clones averaging roughly 66% Treg-derived, versus approximately 28% in controls. No naive or memory phenotype could be assigned to roughly 75-96% of proliferating clones.

TCRdb keeps only in-frame clones here, not all; method: immunoSEQ multiplex PCR. The data show fewer than 110,000 clones, with about 90% seen just once and 12% held by the top ten. The germline V gene has CDR1 SGHAT and CDR2 FQNNGV. Trimming shortened V by 5 bases and J by 10 bases, and 14 bases separated the two germline ends. The CDR3 is made up of 12 amino acids. This sequence was found in a human donor in good health. Source material: non-Treg CD4+ T cells sorted from blood. The genes are TRBV11-2 and TRBJ1-1; D unclear. The CDR3 spells CASSHLRYGAFF. DNA for the CDR3: TGTGCCAGCAGCCACTTGAGGTACGGAGCTTTCTTT. Drawing the rest from reference TRBV11-2 and TRBJ1-1, the complete variable domain is EAGVAQSPRYKIIEKRQSVAFWCNPISGHATLYWYQQILGQGPKLLIQFQNNGVVDDSQLPKDRFSAERLKGVDSTLKIQPAKLEDSAVYLCASSHLRYGAFFGQGTRLTVV.